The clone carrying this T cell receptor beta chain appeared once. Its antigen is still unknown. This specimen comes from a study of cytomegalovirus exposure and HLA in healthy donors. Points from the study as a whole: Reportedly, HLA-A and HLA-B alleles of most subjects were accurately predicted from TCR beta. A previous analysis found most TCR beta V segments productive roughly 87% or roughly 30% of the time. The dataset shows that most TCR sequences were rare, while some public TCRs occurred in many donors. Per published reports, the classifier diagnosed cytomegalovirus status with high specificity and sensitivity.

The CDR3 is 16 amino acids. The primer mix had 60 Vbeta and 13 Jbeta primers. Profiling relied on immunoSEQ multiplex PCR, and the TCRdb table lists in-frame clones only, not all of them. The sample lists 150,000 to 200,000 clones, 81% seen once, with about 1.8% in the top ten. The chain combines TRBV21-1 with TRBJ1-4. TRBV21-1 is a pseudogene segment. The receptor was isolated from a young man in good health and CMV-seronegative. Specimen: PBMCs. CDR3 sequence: CASSKAGGTTNEKLFF. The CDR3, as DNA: TGTGCCAGCAGCAAAGCCGGGGGGACAACTAATGAAAAACTGTTTTTT.